This is a list of T cell receptor beta chains from one sample in a study of persistence of HIV-infected CD4 T cells. These TCRs' antigens remain unknown. Assay: immunoSEQ multiplex PCR; the TCRdb copy retains only in-frame clones and omits some. The sample lists around 42,000 clones, roughly 74% occurring once. The source was CD4+ T cells sorted from PBMCs after roughly 20-hour stimulation, collected from a patient who received antiretroviral therapy. These receptors originate from an adult man with HIV who was CMV-seropositive. The CDR3 runs from the conserved cysteine through the conserved F or W. Each record gives: clone size, V gene, J gene, D gene, CDR3 DNA, CDR3 protein. The D gene is left open where the match is weak. Clone size is shown for a subset of rows, as once, few, many or a class of expanded clone.

clone_size: -; v_call: TRBV12-3/TRBV12-4; j_call: TRBJ1-5; d_call: -; cdr3_nt: TGTGCCAGCAGTTTGAACCACAATCAGCCCCAGCATTTT; cdr3_aa: CASSLNHNQPQHF
clone_size: -; v_call: TRBV18; j_call: TRBJ1-3; d_call: -; cdr3_nt: TGTGCCAGCTCACCTCTGGACAGCTCGGGAAACACCATATATTTT; cdr3_aa: CASSPLDSSGNTIYF
clone_size: -; v_call: TRBV30; j_call: TRBJ2-2; d_call: -; cdr3_nt: TGTGCCTGGAGCAAACGGGACTTGAACACCGGGGAGCTGTTTTTT; cdr3_aa: CAWSKRDLNTGELFF
clone_size: -; v_call: TRBV7-9; j_call: TRBJ2-1; d_call: -; cdr3_nt: TGTGCCAGCAGCTTTTCTGGGGGGTCCTCCCACAATGAGCAGTTCTTC; cdr3_aa: CASSFSGGSSHNEQFF
clone_size: -; v_call: TRBV7-9; j_call: TRBJ2-1; d_call: -; cdr3_nt: TGTGCCAGCAGCTTAACGATCGGGGTGGGAGGAGTACATGAGCAGTTCTTC; cdr3_aa: CASSLTIGVGGVHEQFF
clone_size: -; v_call: TRBV10-1; j_call: TRBJ2-3; d_call: TRBD1; cdr3_nt: TGCGCCAGCAGTGGCCCCCGACAGGGGATAAGCACAGATACGCAGTATTTT; cdr3_aa: CASSGPRQGISTDTQYF
clone_size: few; v_call: TRBV19; j_call: TRBJ2-7; d_call: -; cdr3_nt: TGTGCCAGTAGTAGTGGTGGGGCCACCAAATCCTACGAGCAGTACTTC; cdr3_aa: CASSSGGATKSYEQYF
clone_size: -; v_call: TRBV18; j_call: TRBJ1-5; d_call: -; cdr3_nt: TGTGCCAGCTCACCACAATCGGGGGCAGGGAATAGCAATCAGCCCCAGCATTTT; cdr3_aa: CASSPQSGAGNSNQPQHF
clone_size: -; v_call: TRBV2; j_call: TRBJ2-3; d_call: -; cdr3_nt: TGTGCCAGCACCATGTCTACAGTGAGCACAGATACGCAGTATTTT; cdr3_aa: CASTMSTVSTDTQYF
clone_size: -; v_call: TRBV6-5; j_call: TRBJ1-1; d_call: TRBD1; cdr3_nt: TGTGCCAGCAGCCCCCGGCGAGGGACAGACACTGAAGCTTTCTTT; cdr3_aa: CASSPRRGTDTEAFF
clone_size: -; v_call: TRBV30; j_call: TRBJ1-6; d_call: TRBD1; cdr3_nt: TGTGCCTGGAGCGCCGGGACAGGGTTCTCACCCCTCCACTTT; cdr3_aa: CAWSAGTGFSPLHF
clone_size: -; v_call: TRBV28; j_call: TRBJ1-4; d_call: TRBD1; cdr3_nt: TGTGCCAGCAGTCGACAGGGGGCGGCAACTAATGAAAAACTGTTTTTT; cdr3_aa: CASSRQGAATNEKLFF
clone_size: -; v_call: TRBV5-4; j_call: TRBJ1-3; d_call: -; cdr3_nt: TGTGCCAGCAGCGACCCGCGGGGTAGGTCTGGAAACACCATATATTTT; cdr3_aa: CASSDPRGRSGNTIYF
clone_size: once; v_call: TRBV25-1; j_call: TRBJ1-1; d_call: -; cdr3_nt: TGTGCCAGCAGCTTCTGGGGCCAGGGGACTGAAGCTTTCTTT; cdr3_aa: CASSFWGQGTEAFF
clone_size: -; v_call: TRBV6-2/TRBV6-3; j_call: TRBJ2-2; d_call: -; cdr3_nt: TGTGCCAGCAGCGTTGGGGGCACCGGGGAGCTGTTTTTT; cdr3_aa: CASSVGGTGELFF
clone_size: -; v_call: TRBV6-5; j_call: TRBJ2-7; d_call: -; cdr3_nt: TGTGCCAGCAGTTTACCAGGCTTCTCCTACGAGCAGTACTTC; cdr3_aa: CASSLPGFSYEQYF
clone_size: -; v_call: TRBV18; j_call: TRBJ2-7; d_call: TRBD2; cdr3_nt: TGTGCCAGCTCACCTTCGAGCCCTAGCGGGGGCTACGAGCAGTACTTC; cdr3_aa: CASSPSSPSGGYEQYF
clone_size: -; v_call: TRBV15; j_call: TRBJ2-7; d_call: -; cdr3_nt: TGTGCCACCTCCCGGGGATCCTCCTACGAGCAGTACTTC; cdr3_aa: CATSRGSSYEQYF
clone_size: -; v_call: TRBV6-2/TRBV6-3; j_call: TRBJ1-6; d_call: -; cdr3_nt: TGTGCCAGCAGCTGGACCGGCTCTTCACCCCTCCACTTT; cdr3_aa: CASSWTGSSPLHF
clone_size: -; v_call: TRBV5-6; j_call: TRBJ2-5; d_call: -; cdr3_nt: TGTGCCAGCAGCTTGATTATGACAGTTCAAGAGACCCAGTACTTC; cdr3_aa: CASSLIMTVQETQYF
clone_size: -; v_call: TRBV6-5; j_call: TRBJ1-1; d_call: -; cdr3_nt: TGTGCCAGCTTTATTGATAGGAACACTGAAGCTTTCTTT; cdr3_aa: CASFIDRNTEAFF
clone_size: once; v_call: TRBV18; j_call: TRBJ2-2; d_call: TRBD1; cdr3_nt: TGTGCCAGCTCACATGACAGGGGGATCACCGGGGAGCTGTTTTTT; cdr3_aa: CASSHDRGITGELFF
clone_size: -; v_call: TRBV2; j_call: TRBJ1-5; d_call: -; cdr3_nt: TGTGCCACCGCGTCCCGAGAGAATCAGCCCCAGCATTTT; cdr3_aa: CATASRENQPQHF
clone_size: once; v_call: TRBV30; j_call: TRBJ2-1; d_call: TRBD1; cdr3_nt: TGTGCCTGGAGCGACAGGGGTAATGAGCAGTTCTTC; cdr3_aa: CAWSDRGNEQFF
clone_size: -; v_call: TRBV5-1; j_call: TRBJ2-2; d_call: TRBD2; cdr3_nt: TGCGCCAGCAGCTCTCTAGCGGGAGAAGACGGGGAGCTGTTTTTT; cdr3_aa: CASSSLAGEDGELFF
clone_size: -; v_call: TRBV11-2; j_call: TRBJ2-1; d_call: -; cdr3_nt: TGTGCCAGCAGCTTCGCGGGACCAGCGAGGAATGAGCAGTTCTTC; cdr3_aa: CASSFAGPARNEQFF
clone_size: -; v_call: TRBV18; j_call: TRBJ1-1; d_call: -; cdr3_nt: TGTGCCAGCTCACTCAACACTGAAGCTTTCTTT; cdr3_aa: CASSLNTEAFF
clone_size: -; v_call: TRBV6-6; j_call: TRBJ1-5; d_call: -; cdr3_nt: TGTGCCAGCATCGCCCCGGGGGCGTTCAATCAGCCCCAGCATTTT; cdr3_aa: CASIAPGAFNQPQHF
clone_size: -; v_call: TRBV27; j_call: TRBJ1-5; d_call: TRBD1; cdr3_nt: TGTGCCAGCAGTTTTTCGGGACAGGGAGGTCAGCCCCAGCATTTT; cdr3_aa: CASSFSGQGGQPQHF
clone_size: -; v_call: TRBV11-2; j_call: TRBJ1-1; d_call: -; cdr3_nt: TGTGCCAGCATCCGAGGGACTTTTCAGACTGAAGCTTTCTTT; cdr3_aa: CASIRGTFQTEAFF
clone_size: once; v_call: TRBV28; j_call: TRBJ1-2; d_call: -; cdr3_nt: TGTGCCAGCAGTAGAGGAGGGATATCTGGCTACACCTTC; cdr3_aa: CASSRGGISGYTF
clone_size: -; v_call: TRBV18; j_call: TRBJ1-4; d_call: TRBD1; cdr3_nt: TGTGCCAGCTCAGAAACAGGGGCCCCCCTACGAGGGTTT; cdr3_aa: CASSETGAPLRGF
clone_size: -; v_call: TRBV3-1/TRBV3-2; j_call: TRBJ2-3; d_call: TRBD1; cdr3_nt: TGTGCCAGCAGCCAAGATTACAGGGGCCTGACGGATACGCAGTATTTT; cdr3_aa: CASSQDYRGLTDTQYF
clone_size: -; v_call: TRBV18; j_call: TRBJ1-5; d_call: -; cdr3_nt: TGTGCCAGCTCACCACAGGGGAATCAGCCCCAGCATTTT; cdr3_aa: CASSPQGNQPQHF
clone_size: -; v_call: TRBV6-5; j_call: TRBJ1-5; d_call: TRBD1; cdr3_nt: TGTGCCAGCAGCACTACAGGGGATCAGCCCCAGCATTTT; cdr3_aa: CASSTTGDQPQHF
clone_size: once; v_call: TRBV25-1; j_call: TRBJ2-1; d_call: TRBD1; cdr3_nt: TGTGCCAGCAGTAGGGGACAGGGTAAATCCTACAATGAGCAGTTCTTC; cdr3_aa: CASSRGQGKSYNEQFF
clone_size: once; v_call: TRBV27; j_call: TRBJ2-1; d_call: TRBD1; cdr3_nt: TGTGCCAGCAGTGCATTTTCAGGGGGCGCGGCTTGGGGAAGCCATGAGCAGTTCTTC; cdr3_aa: CASSAFSGGAAWGSHEQFF
clone_size: -; v_call: TRBV18; j_call: TRBJ1-1; d_call: -; cdr3_nt: TGTGCCAGCTCCGAAACCAGGACACTCGCCACTGAAGCTTTCTTT; cdr3_aa: CASSETRTLATEAFF
clone_size: -; v_call: TRBV18; j_call: TRBJ1-2; d_call: -; cdr3_nt: TGTGCCAGCTCTCCGGACAGAATAAACTATGGCTACACCTTC; cdr3_aa: CASSPDRINYGYTF
clone_size: -; v_call: TRBV5-6; j_call: TRBJ1-3; d_call: -; cdr3_nt: TGTGCCAGCAGCTTGGCCTGGGGACCCTCTGGAAACACCATATATTTT; cdr3_aa: CASSLAWGPSGNTIYF
clone_size: -; v_call: TRBV19; j_call: TRBJ2-1; d_call: TRBD1; cdr3_nt: TGTGCCAGTAGTCTGGACAGGGCTGCCTACAATGAGCAGTTCTTC; cdr3_aa: CASSLDRAAYNEQFF
clone_size: -; v_call: TRBV19; j_call: TRBJ2-5; d_call: -; cdr3_nt: TGTGCCAGTAGTATAGACAAGAATCTAGAGACCCAGTACTTC; cdr3_aa: CASSIDKNLETQYF
clone_size: once; v_call: TRBV19; j_call: TRBJ2-3; d_call: -; cdr3_nt: TGTGCCAGTAGTACTCCAGCCTTCGGGTCAGATACGCAGTATTTT; cdr3_aa: CASSTPAFGSDTQYF
clone_size: few; v_call: TRBV30; j_call: TRBJ1-4; d_call: -; cdr3_nt: TGTGCCTGGAGTGTAGGAGCAGGGAATGAAAAACTGTTTTTT; cdr3_aa: CAWSVGAGNEKLFF
clone_size: -; v_call: TRBV18; j_call: TRBJ1-1; d_call: -; cdr3_nt: TGTGCCAGCTCACAGGTTGGGAACACTGAAGCTTTCTTT; cdr3_aa: CASSQVGNTEAFF
clone_size: -; v_call: TRBV25-1; j_call: TRBJ1-4; d_call: -; cdr3_nt: TGTGCCAGCAGTGAGACAGGACATAATGAAAAACTGTTTTTT; cdr3_aa: CASSETGHNEKLFF
clone_size: -; v_call: TRBV6-2/TRBV6-3; j_call: TRBJ2-1; d_call: TRBD1; cdr3_nt: TGTGCCAGCAGTCAAACAGGGGGGTGGAGCACTGAGCAGTTCTTC; cdr3_aa: CASSQTGGWSTEQFF
clone_size: -; v_call: TRBV7-8; j_call: TRBJ1-1; d_call: -; cdr3_nt: TGTGCCAGCAGCTTGTCACCATTGAACACTGAAGCTTTCTTT; cdr3_aa: CASSLSPLNTEAFF
clone_size: -; v_call: TRBV5-1; j_call: TRBJ2-3; d_call: TRBD1; cdr3_nt: TGCGCCAGCAGCTGGGACAGGGGTGGTAATACGCAGTATTTT; cdr3_aa: CASSWDRGGNTQYF
clone_size: -; v_call: TRBV18; j_call: TRBJ2-7; d_call: TRBD1; cdr3_nt: TGTGCCAGCTCACCAACCGCAGGACAGGGGTACGAGCAGTACTTC; cdr3_aa: CASSPTAGQGYEQYF
clone_size: few; v_call: TRBV12-3/TRBV12-4; j_call: TRBJ1-5; d_call: -; cdr3_nt: TGTGCCAGCAGTGCAACCCAGAATCAGCCCCAGCATTTT; cdr3_aa: CASSATQNQPQHF
clone_size: few; v_call: TRBV3-1/TRBV3-2; j_call: TRBJ1-6; d_call: -; cdr3_nt: TGTGCCAGCAGCCCCCGGGGGGGTAATTCACCCCTCCACTTT; cdr3_aa: CASSPRGGNSPLHF
clone_size: -; v_call: TRBV2; j_call: TRBJ1-2; d_call: -; cdr3_nt: TGTGCCAGCTCCTTAGACAGGCCCGGGCTAAGCTATGGCTACACCTTC; cdr3_aa: CASSLDRPGLSYGYTF
clone_size: few; v_call: TRBV10-1; j_call: TRBJ2-2; d_call: -; cdr3_nt: TGCGCCCAGGGGTACGACACCGGGGAGCTGTTTTTT; cdr3_aa: CAQGYDTGELFF
clone_size: -; v_call: TRBV4-3; j_call: TRBJ2-1; d_call: -; cdr3_nt: TGCGCCAGCAGCCTCCTTCAGAGGAACAATGAGCAGTTCTTC; cdr3_aa: CASSLLQRNNEQFF
clone_size: -; v_call: TRBV6-5; j_call: TRBJ1-5; d_call: -; cdr3_nt: TGTGCCAGCAGTTACAGAGGGGATAGTCAGCCCCAGCATTTT; cdr3_aa: CASSYRGDSQPQHF